A single sample gave rise to the 20 T cell receptor beta chains below, sequenced in a study of blood T cell repertoires in COVID-19. Assay used: immunoSEQ multiplex PCR; TCRdb lists only in-frame clones, some missing. Among roughly 230,000 clones listed, 65% to 85% were seen once. The material sequenced was peripheral blood. These receptors all come from a man aged 35-49 years with active or convalescent COVID-19.

This clone came up once. The chain has TRBV2 and TRBJ1-5, with 8 bases that match TRBD1. Per germline, CDR1 SNHLY and CDR2 FYNNEI. The V and J ends lost 2 bases and 6 bases, in that order; junction bases with no gene match: 3. This CDR3 region has 14 residues. The CDR3 DNA reads as TGTGCCAGCAGTGAAACAGGGGGGAGTCAGCCCCAGCATTTT. Residues: CASSETGGSQPQHF.

This chain connects TRBV5-1 to TRBJ2-2; 8 nucleotides agree with TRBD2. With V trimmed by 4 bases and J by 7 bases, 12 bases remained unmatched. Germline CDR1 and CDR2: SGHRS and YFSETQ. The CDR3 is made up of 16 amino acids. The chain's CDR3 is CASSTSRSGSGGELFF. The CDR3 DNA reads TGCGCCAGCAGCACCTCAAGAAGCGGGAGCGGCGGGGAGCTGTTTTTT.

The chain combines TRBV4-1 with TRBJ2-3; D perhaps matches TRBD2 (5 bases). The CDR3 spans 15 residues. Germline lookup yields CDR1 MGHRA and CDR2 YSYEKL. V shed 0 bases and J shed 0 bases, with 7 bases lying between them. The CDR3: CASSQDRGSTDTQYF. CDR3 DNA sequence: TGCGCCAGCAGCCAAGACCGGGGAAGCACAGATACGCAGTATTTT.

This clone has a single count. V gene TRBV10-3 combines with J gene TRBJ2-1; 8 bases match TRBD1. J gave up 4 bases and V 8 bases, and 7 bases lay outside the gene matches. The CDR3 length is 14 residues. Germline loops: CDR1 ENHRY, CDR2 SYGVKD. In DNA form, the CDR3 reads TGTGCCATCGGAGACAGGGGCTTATACAATGAGCAGTTCTTC. It yields the protein CAIGDRGLYNEQFF.

This chain uses TRBV10-3 with TRBJ1-5; D is uncertain. Trimming shortened V by 3 bases and J by 1 base, and 10 bases separated the two germline ends. Looked up from germline, CDR1 is ENHRY and CDR2 is SYGVKD. This CDR3 spans 15 amino acids. DNA for the CDR3: TGTGCCATCAGTGATCGGGGTAACAGCAATCAGCCCCAGCATTTT. Translated: CAISDRGNSNQPQHF.

This clone occurred once. This chain's CDR3 is CAWSRTRGDTQYF. CDR3 nucleotide sequence: TGTGCCTGGAGTAGGACTAGAGGAGATACGCAGTATTTT. This chain joins TRBV30 and TRBJ2-3, with 7 bases identical to TRBD2. Germline loops: CDR1 GTSNPN, CDR2 SVGIG (reference sequence). Trimming cost V 2 bases and J 5 bases; bases outside gene matches: 4. The CDR3 has 13 amino acids.

V and J are TRBV24-1 and TRBJ1-1, with 7 bases fitting TRBD1. This CDR3 is built from 16 residues. V lost 1 base, J lost 1 base, and 5 bases stayed unmatched. Germline V gives CDR1 KGHDR, CDR2 SFDVKD. CDR3 amino acids: CATSDFLGDRNTEAFF. CDR3 sequence (DNA): TGTGCCACCAGTGATTTTCTTGGGGACAGGAACACTGAAGCTTTCTTT.

In regard to this clone: This sample also contains other DNA sequences that code for the same CDR3. The rearrangement joins TRBV7-2 to TRBJ1-3; D is unresolved. CDR1 SGHTA and CDR2 FQGNSA come from the germline V gene. The CDR3 has 14 amino acids. V dropped 4 bases and J dropped 4 bases, with 11 bases sitting between them. In DNA form, the CDR3 reads TGTGCCAGCAGCTACCGGGGTTCCGGAAACACCATATATTTT. Its protein product is CASSYRGSGNTIYF.

In nucleotides, the CDR3 is TGTGCCAGCAGCCGGCGACAAGCTGGCTATGGCTACACCTTC. Residues: CASSRRQAGYGYTF. The chain links TRBV5-6 to TRBJ1-2; D remains unclear. CDR3 length: 14 residues. Germline V lookup: CDR1 SGHDT, CDR2 YYEEEE. V was pared by 4 bases and J by 4 bases, with 14 bases between.

The V and J genes are TRBV10-1 and TRBJ1-1, with D maybe TRBD1 (5 bases). Looked up from germline, CDR1 is WNHNN and CDR2 is SYGVQD (reference sequence). Between the trimmed V and J ends, which lost 11 bases and 3 bases, there was a span of 19 bases. The CDR3 is 14 residues long. This chain's CDR3 is CAPRGMERYTEAFF. The CDR3 DNA follows: TGCGCCCCACGGGGGATGGAGAGGTACACTGAAGCTTTCTTT.

This clone showed up just a few times. This rearrangement joins TRBV27 to TRBJ1-4; D is perhaps TRBD1 (5 bases). The CDR3 is made up of 14 amino acids. Trimming stripped 3 bases from V and 8 bases from J, with 13 bases between. Germline V gene sequence: CDR1 MNHEY, CDR2 SMNVEV (reference sequence). CDR3 in DNA: TGTGCCAGCAGTTTCGACAGTGGGGCCGAAAAACTGTTTTTT. Protein sequence: CASSFDSGAEKLFF.

The chain links TRBV6-5 to TRBJ2-3; 7 bases match TRBD2. The CDR3 spans 14 residues. Per germline, CDR1 MNHEY and CDR2 SVGAGI. J gave up 2 bases and V 4 bases, and 3 bases lay outside the gene matches. CDR3 in DNA: TGTGCCAGCAGTTCGCTAGCGGTCACAGATACGCAGTATTTT. This codes for CASSSLAVTDTQYF.

V is TRBV5-1 and J is TRBJ1-1; D call uncertain. This CDR3 has 14 amino acids. Looked up from germline, CDR1 is SGHRS and CDR2 is YFSETQ. The germline V and J ends were trimmed by 5 bases and 5 bases, with 16 bases remaining between them. CDR3 amino acids: CASSAEMLRTEAFF. The CDR3 nucleotides read TGCGCCAGCAGTGCAGAGATGTTGAGGACTGAAGCTTTCTTT.

This clone showed up just once. The V gene is TRBV5-1, the J gene TRBJ1-1; a possible D gene is TRBD1 (6 bases). V shed 1 base and J shed 5 bases, with 15 bases lying between them. Germline CDR1 SGHRS, CDR2 YFSETQ. The CDR3 has 15 residues. This CDR3 is CASSLLSGAGTEAFF. The CDR3 DNA is TGCGCCAGCAGCTTGCTATCAGGGGCTGGTACTGAAGCTTTCTTT.

The chain is built from TRBV3-1 (or the pseudogene TRBV3-2) and TRBJ1-5; the D gene is possibly TRBD1 (5 bases). Germline V gene data show CDR1 as LGHDT and CDR2 as YNNKEL (reference sequence). V was trimmed by 4 bases and J by 6 bases, leaving 13 bases between them. The CDR3 has 14 residues. In DNA, the CDR3 is TGTGCCAGCAGCCCCCAACGGGGGGGTCAGCCCCAGCATTTT. Translation gives CASSPQRGGQPQHF.

There are many counts of this clone. This sequence joins TRBV20-1 and TRBJ2-7; 9 bases line up with TRBD1. Germline values: CDR1 DFQATT, CDR2 SNEGSKA (reference sequence). V lost 3 bases and J lost 1; bases outside the gene matches: 7. The CDR3 is 15 amino acids. CDR3 sequence: CSASKPGQGSYEQYF. The CDR3 DNA reads as TGCAGTGCTAGTAAACCTGGACAGGGGTCCTACGAGCAGTACTTC.

The chain recombines TRBV19 with TRBJ2-1, with TRBD1 as a possible D gene (5 bases). The CDR3 extends over 15 amino acids. Germline V gene data show CDR1 as LNHDA and CDR2 as SQIVND (reference sequence). V was cut by 6 bases and J by 8 bases, with 20 bases left in between. The chain's CDR3 is CASSPQGFVFDEQFF. The DNA for the CDR3 is TGTGCCAGTAGCCCGCAGGGATTTGTTTTCGATGAGCAGTTCTTC. Full variable domain (remainder filled in from reference TRBV19 and TRBJ2-1): DGGITQSPKYLFRKEGQNVTLSCEQNLNHDAMYWYRQDPGQGLRLIYYSQIVNDFQKGDIAEGYSVSREKKESFPLTVTSAQKNPTAFYLCASSPQGFVFDEQFFGPGTRLTVL.

The genes are TRBV5-1 and TRBJ2-3; a weak D match, TRBD1 (5 bases). The germline gives CDR1 SGHRS, CDR2 YFSETQ. V dropped 0 bases and J dropped 2 bases, with 7 bases sitting between them. This CDR3 has 14 amino acids. The CDR3, as DNA: TGCGCCAGCAGCTTGGTAGGGGCCACAGATACGCAGTATTTT. It translates to CASSLVGATDTQYF.

The chain links TRBV24-1 to TRBJ1-2; 8 nucleotides align to TRBD1. There are 16 residues in the CDR3. Trimming cost V 7 bases and J 2 bases; bases outside gene matches: 11. Germline V gene data show CDR1 as KGHDR and CDR2 as SFDVKD. The CDR3 sequence is CATSRGQGFLNYGYTF. The CDR3 region has the DNA TGTGCCACCAGCCGCGGACAGGGTTTTTTAAACTATGGCTACACCTTC.

This clone was seen a single time. The V and J genes are TRBV11-3 and TRBJ2-7; D ambiguous. Germline V gives CDR1 SGHNT, CDR2 YENEEA. The CDR3 runs 13 residues. V lost 1 base, J lost 3 bases, and 7 bases lay in between. CDR3 protein: CASSLVASYEQYF. CDR3 nucleotide sequence: TGTGCCAGCAGCTTAGTCGCCAGCTACGAGCAGTACTTC.